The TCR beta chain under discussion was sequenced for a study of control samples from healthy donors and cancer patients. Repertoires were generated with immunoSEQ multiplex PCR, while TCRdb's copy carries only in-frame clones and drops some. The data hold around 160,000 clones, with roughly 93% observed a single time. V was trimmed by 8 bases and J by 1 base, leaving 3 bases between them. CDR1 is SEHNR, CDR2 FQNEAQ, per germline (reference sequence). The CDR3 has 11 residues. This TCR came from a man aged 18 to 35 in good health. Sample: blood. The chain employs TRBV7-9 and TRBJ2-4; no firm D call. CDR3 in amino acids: CASGAKNIQYF. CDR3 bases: TGTGCCAGCGGTGCCAAAAACATTCAGTACTTC.